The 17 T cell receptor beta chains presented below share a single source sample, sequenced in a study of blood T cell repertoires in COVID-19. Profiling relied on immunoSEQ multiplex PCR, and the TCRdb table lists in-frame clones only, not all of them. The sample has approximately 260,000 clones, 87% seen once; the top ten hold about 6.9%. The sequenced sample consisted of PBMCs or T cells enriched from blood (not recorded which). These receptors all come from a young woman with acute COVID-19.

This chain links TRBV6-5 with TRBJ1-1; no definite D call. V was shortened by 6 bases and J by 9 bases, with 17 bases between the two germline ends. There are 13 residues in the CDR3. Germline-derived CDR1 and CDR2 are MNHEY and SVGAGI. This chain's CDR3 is CASSLSTTGKAFF. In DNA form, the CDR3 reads TGTGCCAGCAGCCTATCTACGACGGGTAAAGCTTTCTTT.

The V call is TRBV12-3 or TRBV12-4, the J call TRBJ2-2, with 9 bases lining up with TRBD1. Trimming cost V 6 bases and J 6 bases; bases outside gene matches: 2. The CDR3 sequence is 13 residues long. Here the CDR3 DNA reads TGTGCCAGCAGACAGGGGGCGGCCGGGGAGCTGTTTTTT. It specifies CASRQGAAGELFF.

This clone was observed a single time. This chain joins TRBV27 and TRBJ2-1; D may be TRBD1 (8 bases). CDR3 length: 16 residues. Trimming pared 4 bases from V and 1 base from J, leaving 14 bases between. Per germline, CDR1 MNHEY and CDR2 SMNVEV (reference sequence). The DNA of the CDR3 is TGTGCCAGCAGTTCAGGACAGGGAGGGTCCTACAATGAGCAGTTCTTC. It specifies CASSSGQGGSYNEQFF.

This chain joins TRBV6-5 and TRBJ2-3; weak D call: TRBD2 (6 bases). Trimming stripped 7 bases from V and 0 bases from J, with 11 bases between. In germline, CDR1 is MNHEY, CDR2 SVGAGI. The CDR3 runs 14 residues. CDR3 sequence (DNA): TGTGCCAGCACCTGGCGGGGAAGCACAGATACGCAGTATTTT. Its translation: CASTWRGSTDTQYF.

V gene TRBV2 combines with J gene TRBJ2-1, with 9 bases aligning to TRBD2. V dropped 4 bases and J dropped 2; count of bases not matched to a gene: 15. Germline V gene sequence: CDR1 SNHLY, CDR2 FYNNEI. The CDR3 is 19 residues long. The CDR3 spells CASSGGASGATTTYNEQFF. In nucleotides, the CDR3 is TGTGCCAGCAGTGGGGGGGCTAGCGGGGCTACCACCACCTACAATGAGCAGTTCTTC.

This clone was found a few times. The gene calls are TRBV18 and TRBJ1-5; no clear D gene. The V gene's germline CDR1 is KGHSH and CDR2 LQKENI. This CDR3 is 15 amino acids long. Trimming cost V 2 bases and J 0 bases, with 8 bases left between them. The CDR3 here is CASSPEETSNQPQHF. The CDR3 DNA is TGTGCCAGCTCACCAGAGGAGACTAGCAATCAGCCCCAGCATTTT.

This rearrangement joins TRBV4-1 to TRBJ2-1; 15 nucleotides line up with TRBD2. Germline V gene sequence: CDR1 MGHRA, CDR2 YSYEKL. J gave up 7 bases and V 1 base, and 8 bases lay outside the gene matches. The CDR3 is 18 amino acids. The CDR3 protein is CASSQGTSGGARKNEQFF. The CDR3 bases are TGCGCCAGCAGCCAAGGGACTAGCGGGGGGGCTAGAAAAAATGAGCAGTTCTTC.

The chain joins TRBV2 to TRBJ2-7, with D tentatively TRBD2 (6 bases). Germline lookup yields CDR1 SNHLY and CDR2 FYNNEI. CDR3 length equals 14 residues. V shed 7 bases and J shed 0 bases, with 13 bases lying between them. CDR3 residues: CASNWGDSSYEQYF. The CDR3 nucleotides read TGTGCCAGCAACTGGGGGGATAGCTCCTACGAGCAGTACTTC. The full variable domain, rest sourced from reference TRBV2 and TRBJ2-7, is EPEVTQTPSHQVTQMGQEVILRCVPISNHLYFYWYRQILGQKVEFLVSFYNNEISEKSEIFDDQFSVERPDGSNFTLKIRSTKLEDSAMYFCASNWGDSSYEQYFGPGTRLTVT.

CDR3 nucleotides: TGTGCCAGCAGTGTAGGGGTCCCCCCCTATGGCTACACCTTC. Amino acid sequence: CASSVGVPPYGYTF. V and J are TRBV28 and TRBJ1-2, with a possible D match to TRBD1 (5 bases). Germline V lookup: CDR1 MDHEN, CDR2 SYDVKM. Trimming left V 5 bases short and J 4 bases short, with 14 bases between. CDR3 size: 14 residues.

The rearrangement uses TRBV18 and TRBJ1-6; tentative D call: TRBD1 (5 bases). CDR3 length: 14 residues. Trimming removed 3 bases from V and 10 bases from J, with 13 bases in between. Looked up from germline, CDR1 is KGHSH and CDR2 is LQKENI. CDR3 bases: TGTGCCAGCTCACCTCGGCAGGGTAGGTCACCCCTCCACTTT. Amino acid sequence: CASSPRQGRSPLHF.

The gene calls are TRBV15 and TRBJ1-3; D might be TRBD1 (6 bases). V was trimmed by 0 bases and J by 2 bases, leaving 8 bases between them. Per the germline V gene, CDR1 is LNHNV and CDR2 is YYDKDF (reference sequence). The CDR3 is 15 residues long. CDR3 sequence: CATSRDWGPGNTIYF. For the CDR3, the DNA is TGTGCCACCAGCAGAGATTGGGGGCCTGGAAACACCATATATTTT.

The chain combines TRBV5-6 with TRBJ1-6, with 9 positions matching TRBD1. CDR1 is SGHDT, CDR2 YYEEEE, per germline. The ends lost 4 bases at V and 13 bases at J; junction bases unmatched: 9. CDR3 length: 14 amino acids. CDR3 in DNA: TGTGCCAGCAGCGCCGGGACAGGGCCTTGGCCCCTCCACTTT. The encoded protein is CASSAGTGPWPLHF.

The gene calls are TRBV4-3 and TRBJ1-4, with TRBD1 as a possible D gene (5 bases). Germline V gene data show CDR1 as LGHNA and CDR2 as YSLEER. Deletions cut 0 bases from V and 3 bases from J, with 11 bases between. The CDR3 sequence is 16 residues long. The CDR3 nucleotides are TGCGCCAGCAGCCAAGATGAAGGGGCCGCTAATGAAAAACTGTTTTTT. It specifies CASSQDEGAANEKLFF.

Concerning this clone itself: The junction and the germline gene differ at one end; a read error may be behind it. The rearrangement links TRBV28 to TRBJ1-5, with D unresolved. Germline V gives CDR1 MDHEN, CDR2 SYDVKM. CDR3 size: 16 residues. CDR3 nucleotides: TGTGCCACCAGTCGGGGAGGACGAGATAGCAATCAGCCCCAGCATTTT. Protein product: CATSRGGRDSNQPQHF.

The CDR3 DNA reads TGTGCCAGCAGCCTAGGGACAGGGATTGGAAACACCATATATTTT. This translates into CASSLGTGIGNTIYF. The chain has TRBV9 and TRBJ1-3; 9 bases line up with TRBD1. There are 15 residues in the CDR3. The V segment lost 4 bases and the J segment 3 bases; nucleotides outside the gene matches: 5. CDR1 and CDR2 (germline): SGDLS, YYNGEE.

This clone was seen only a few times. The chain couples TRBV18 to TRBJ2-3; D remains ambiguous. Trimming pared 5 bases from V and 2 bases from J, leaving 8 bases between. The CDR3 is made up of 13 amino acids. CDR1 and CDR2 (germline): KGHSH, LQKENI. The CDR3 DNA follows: TGTGCCAGCTCATCCACAGCCACAGATACGCAGTATTTT. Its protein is CASSSTATDTQYF.

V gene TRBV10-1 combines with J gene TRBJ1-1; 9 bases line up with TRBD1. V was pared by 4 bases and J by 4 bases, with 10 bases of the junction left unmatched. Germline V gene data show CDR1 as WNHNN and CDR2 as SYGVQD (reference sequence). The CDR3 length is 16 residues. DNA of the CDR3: TGCGCCAGCAGTGGGGACAGGGAGGATGGTGGCACTGAAGCTTTCTTT. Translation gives CASSGDREDGGTEAFF.